The subject of this entry is one T cell receptor beta chain. This sample stems from a study of PD-1 blockade in classical Hodgkin lymphoma. Profiling relied on immunoSEQ multiplex PCR, and the TCRdb table lists in-frame clones only, not all of them. The sample lists about 11,000 clones, approximately 84% occurring once. The V and J ends lost 0 bases and 5 bases respectively, with 12 bases between them. Germline CDR1 and CDR2: LGHNA and YSLEER. The CDR3 contains 15 residues. All patients experienced relapse after autologous stem cell transplantation, and brentuximab vedotin exposure was variable. This clonotype originated in a human donor with classical Hodgkin lymphoma. The source was peripheral blood mononuclear cells (PBMCs), collected before the second cycle of nivolumab. J is TRBJ2-3 and V is TRBV4-3; D is tentatively TRBD1 or TRBD2 (6 bases each). The chain's CDR3 is CASSQDGGRGDTQYF. CDR3 bases: TGCGCCAGCAGCCAAGATGGGGGGCGCGGAGATACGCAGTATTTT.